These 22 T cell receptor beta chains were sequenced from one sample in a study of OX40 agonist ivuxolimab in advanced cancers. This table comes from immunoSEQ multiplex PCR, and its TCRdb copy is limited to in-frame clones, with some not included. The sample includes 60,000 to 70,000 clones, over 80% of them seen just once. The material sequenced was CD4+ or CD8+ T cells sorted from blood, taken in a trial of the OX40 agonist ivuxolimab. The receptors come from an adult with an advanced solid tumor such as melanoma, head and neck, liver or kidney cancer.

This clone was recorded once. The chain combines TRBV6-4 with TRBJ1-2, with D unresolved. Germline V gene data show CDR1 as MRHNA and CDR2 as SNTAGT. The CDR3 sequence is 12 residues long. Trimming took off 6 bases at V and 8 bases at J, with 13 bases between the two ends. The CDR3 DNA reads as TGTGCCAGCAGGCGGAGGGCTTGGGGCTACACCTTC. Residues: CASRRRAWGYTF.

The V gene is TRBV19, the J gene TRBJ1-1, with TRBD1 as a possible D gene (5 bases). This CDR3 has 16 residues. CDR1 and CDR2 from the germline V gene are LNHDA and SQIVND (reference sequence). The V end lost 3 bases, the J end lost 1 base, and 15 bases lay between the germline ends. The CDR3 DNA is TGTGCCAGTAGTATTCGTATGGTAAGGGGGAACACTGAAGCTTTCTTT. Its translation is CASSIRMVRGNTEAFF.

The V call is TRBV7-3, the J call TRBJ2-3; 7 bases are a match to TRBD1. Germline V CDR1 and CDR2: SGHTA, FQGTGA. This CDR3 is 16 amino acids long. Losses at the gene ends were 4 bases for V and 3 bases for J; bases not matched to a gene: 10. CDR3 sequence: CASSSQQGGMTDTQYF. CDR3 coding DNA: TGTGCCAGCAGCTCCCAGCAAGGGGGCATGACAGATACGCAGTATTTT. The full variable domain, its missing parts supplied by reference TRBV7-3 and TRBJ2-3, is GAGVSQTPSNKVTEKGKYVELRCDPISGHTALYWYRQSLGQGPEFLIYFQGTGAADDSGLPNDRFFAVRPEGSVSTLKIQRTERGDSAVYLCASSSQQGGMTDTQYFGPGTRLTVL.

This sequence joins TRBV5-6 and TRBJ1-6; possible D gene TRBD1, 5 bases. With 6 bases removed from V and 10 bases from J, the gap between germline ends came to 20 bases. CDR1 is SGHDT and CDR2 is YYEEEE in the germline V gene. This CDR3 contains 15 residues. CDR3 residues: CASTGGRAVGSPLHF. CDR3 in DNA: TGTGCCAGCACCGGGGGGAGGGCAGTTGGATCACCCCTCCACTTT. Looking up the rest from reference TRBV5-6 and TRBJ1-6 gives the full variable domain: DAGVTQSPTHLIKTRGQQVTLRCSPKSGHDTVSWYQQALGQGPQFIFQYYEEEERQRGNFPDRFSGHQFPNYSSELNVNALLLGDSALYLCASTGGRAVGSPLHFGNGTRLTVT.

V usage is TRBV7-2 and J usage is TRBJ2-7, with 8 bases aligning to TRBD2. The junction had 6 bases not matched to a gene; V was cut back by 1 base and J by 4 bases. The germline CDR1 and CDR2 sequences are SGHTA and FQGNSA. This CDR3 comprises 15 residues. The CDR3 spells CASSLDGREAYEQYF. The CDR3 DNA reads TGTGCCAGCAGCTTAGACGGGCGGGAGGCGTACGAGCAGTACTTC.

The chain has TRBV18 and TRBJ2-1; 7 bases fit TRBD2. Germline V gene lookup returns CDR1 KGHSH and CDR2 LQKENI. The length of the CDR3 is 15 residues. The V and J ends lost 3 bases and 6 bases, in that order; junction bases with no gene match: 8. The CDR3 sequence is CASSPGLAETNEQFF. DNA of the CDR3: TGTGCCAGCTCACCGGGGCTAGCGGAAACCAATGAGCAGTTCTTC.

The chain uses TRBV29-1 and TRBJ1-2; the match to TRBD1 covers 7 bases. This CDR3 is built from 14 residues. Germline trimming cut 5 bases from V and 5 bases from J; bases unmatched to any gene: 11. Germline V CDR1 and CDR2: SQVTM, ANQGSEA. The CDR3 DNA is TGCAGCGTTAAAACGGGACAGAGCTCATATGGCTACACCTTC. Its protein product is CSVKTGQSSYGYTF. The full variable domain, with the rest looked up from reference TRBV29-1 and TRBJ1-2, is SAVISQKPSRDICQRGTSLTIQCQVDSQVTMMFWYRQQPGQSLTLIATANQGSEATYESGFVIDKFPISRPNLTFSTLTVSNMSPEDSSIYLCSVKTGQSSYGYTFGSGTRLTVV.

The chain employs TRBV10-3 and TRBJ1-2; possible D gene TRBD1, 5 bases. CDR3 length equals 16 residues. Trimming removed 0 bases at V and 5 bases at J, with 16 bases between. Germline-derived CDR1 and CDR2 are ENHRY and SYGVKD. For the CDR3, the DNA is TGTGCCATCAGTGAGTCTGGGGGAGCCTCGGTATATGGCTACACCTTC. Its translation: CAISESGGASVYGYTF.

The chain joins TRBV6-6 to TRBJ1-6, with 7 bases lining up with TRBD1. The CDR3 length is 14 residues. In germline, CDR1 is MNHNY, CDR2 SVGAGI (reference sequence). J gave up 9 bases and V 5 bases, and 7 bases lay outside the gene matches. Written as DNA, the CDR3 is TGTGCCAGCAGTCGGTACAGGGGTGGTTCACCCCTCCACTTT. This gives the protein CASSRYRGGSPLHF.

The V call is TRBV19, the J call TRBJ2-6; no clear D gene. Per germline, CDR1 LNHDA and CDR2 SQIVND (reference sequence). The CDR3 spans 19 residues. The V end was cut by 3 bases, the J end by 0 bases, with 18 bases between. CDR3 in DNA: TGTGCCAGTAGTATTTTCTCTTCCACCCCCTTCTCTGGGGCCAACGTCCTGACTTTC. The encoded protein is CASSIFSSTPFSGANVLTF.

This clone was counted a few times. The chain carries TRBV28 and TRBJ1-2; 7 nucleotides agree with TRBD1. The CDR3 extends over 15 amino acids. V dropped 5 bases and J dropped 4; count of bases not matched to a gene: 10. The germline V gene has CDR1 MDHEN and CDR2 SYDVKM. In DNA form, the CDR3 reads TGTGCCAGCAGTCCACCTTTGACAGGGACCTATGGCTACACCTTC. As protein: CASSPPLTGTYGYTF.

The rearrangement uses TRBV6-1 and TRBJ2-7; perhaps D is TRBD1 or TRBD2 (6 bases each). Germline values: CDR1 MNHNS, CDR2 SASEGT. V was cut by 6 bases and J by 4 bases, with 16 bases left in between. The CDR3 is 14 residues long. CDR3 nucleotide sequence: TGTGCCAGCAGACGAAACAGGGACTTGTACGAGCAGTACTTC. Its protein is CASRRNRDLYEQYF.

The chain employs TRBV18 and TRBJ1-2; 8 positions agree with TRBD1. Trimming removed 2 bases from V and 3 bases from J; junction bases left unmatched: 2. Germline loops: CDR1 KGHSH, CDR2 LQKENI. The CDR3 runs 14 residues. The CDR3: CASSPDRGDYGYTF. CDR3 coding DNA: TGTGCCAGCTCACCAGACAGGGGAGACTATGGCTACACCTTC.

This chain links TRBV5-8 with TRBJ2-1; 9 bases match TRBD2. Germline CDR1 SGHTS, CDR2 YDEGEE. J gave up 5 bases and V 1 base, and 4 bases lay outside the gene matches. The CDR3 is made up of 15 amino acids. The chain's CDR3 is CASSLTSGWDNEQFF. CDR3 coding DNA: TGTGCCAGCAGCTTGACTAGCGGGTGGGACAATGAGCAGTTCTTC.

In regard to this clone: Additional DNA sequences in this sample encode the identical CDR3. The chain uses TRBV28 and TRBJ2-3; D ambiguous. Trimming took 3 bases from V and 5 from J, leaving 3 bases between them. The CDR3 covers 11 residues. Germline values: CDR1 MDHEN, CDR2 SYDVKM. CDR3 amino acids: CASSLEDTQYF. In DNA, the CDR3 is TGTGCCAGCAGTTTGGAAGATACGCAGTATTTT.

The chain couples TRBV29-1 to TRBJ1-4; TRBD1 matches 8 bases. In germline, CDR1 is SQVTM, CDR2 ANQGSEA. The trim removed 6 bases at V and 7 bases at J, leaving 10 bases unmatched. CDR3 size: 14 residues. CDR3 nucleotides: TGCAGCGTCTACTTGACAGGGGCTGGTGAAAAACTGTTTTTT. It is translated as CSVYLTGAGEKLFF.

The CDR3 DNA sequence: TGTGCCAGCAGCCCCCTGGGGTCTGGAAACACCATATATTTT. This sequence encodes CASSPLGSGNTIYF. The chain employs TRBV7-2 and TRBJ1-3, with unresolved D. V dropped 5 bases and J dropped 1 base, with 9 bases sitting between them. The CDR3 is 14 residues long. Looked up from germline, CDR1 is SGHTA and CDR2 is FQGNSA.

The rearrangement links TRBV6-5 to TRBJ1-4; no definite D call. The CDR3 contains 14 residues. V gave up 5 bases and J gave up 8 bases, with 15 bases separating them. CDR1 MNHEY and CDR2 SVGAGI come from the germline V gene. The CDR3 sequence: CASSHNGLGEKLFF. For the CDR3, the DNA is TGTGCCAGCAGTCATAACGGCCTGGGGGAAAAACTGTTTTTT.

The rearrangement joins TRBV1 to TRBJ1-5; TRBD1, as called in the table, went unchecked against the DNA. TRBV1 is a documented pseudogene. The CDR3 covers 20 residues. Here the CDR3 reads CTSSQPPGQARRISNQPQHF. For the CDR3, the DNA is TGCACCAGCAGCCAGCCTCCGGGACAGGCCCGTCGAATTAGCAATCAGCCCCAGCATTTT.

The chain recombines TRBV19 with TRBJ2-1; TRBD2 agrees at 8 bases. Germline CDR1 reads LNHDA; CDR2 reads SQIVND (reference sequence). Losses at the gene ends were 2 bases for V and 4 bases for J; bases not matched to a gene: 7. This CDR3 has 16 residues. The CDR3 region has the DNA TGTGCCAGTAGTATACAGCGGGAGTATTTTTACAATGAGCAGTTCTTC. It specifies CASSIQREYFYNEQFF. The variable domain in full, completed from reference TRBV19 and TRBJ2-1, reads DGGITQSPKYLFRKEGQNVTLSCEQNLNHDAMYWYRQDPGQGLRLIYYSQIVNDFQKGDIAEGYSVSREKKESFPLTVTSAQKNPTAFYLCASSIQREYFYNEQFFGPGTRLTVL.

The genes are TRBV5-1 and TRBJ2-7; 7 bases line up with TRBD1. The CDR3 sequence is 16 residues long. V shed 7 bases, J shed 2 bases, and the junction held 15 bases outside the gene matches. Germline values: CDR1 SGHRS, CDR2 YFSETQ. The CDR3 coding sequence is TGCGCCAGCCACCTAACTATTCGGGACAGACCCTACGAGCAGTACTTC. It codes for CASHLTIRDRPYEQYF.

CDR3 DNA sequence: TGTGCCAGCAGTGAAAGACAGGGGTTCACAATGAACACTGAAGCTTTCTTT. Its translation is CASSERQGFTMNTEAFF. The chain combines TRBV6-1 with TRBJ1-1, with 8 bases lining up with TRBD1. The V and J ends lost 2 bases and 0 bases, in that order; junction bases with no gene match: 8. The germline CDR1 and CDR2 sequences are MNHNS and SASEGT. The CDR3 contains 17 residues.